A single sample is the source of the 21 T cell receptor beta chains below, sequenced in a study of blood T cell repertoires in COVID-19. The repertoire was sequenced with immunoSEQ multiplex PCR; TCRdb's copy has only in-frame clones and lacks some. The sample gives some 240,000 clones, approximately 80% of which show up once; roughly 13% is in the top ten. The sequenced sample was peripheral blood. The origin of the receptors is a human donor in a cohort sampled during active COVID-19.

This chain connects TRBV6-5 to TRBJ2-3; 7 bases are a match to TRBD1. This CDR3 is built from 16 residues. V was pared by 2 bases and J by 4 bases, with 9 bases of the junction left unmatched. The germline gives CDR1 MNHEY, CDR2 SVGAGI. For the CDR3, the DNA is TGTGCCAGCAGTTACACACCGACAGGGACGTCAGATACGCAGTATTTT. This gives the protein CASSYTPTGTSDTQYF.

V gene TRBV5-6 combines with J gene TRBJ2-3; D might be TRBD2 (5 bases). V gave up 4 bases and J gave up 8 bases, with 11 bases separating them. CDR1 and CDR2 from the germline V gene are SGHDT and YYEEEE. The CDR3 is made up of 12 amino acids. CDR3 sequence reads: CASSPGRGTQYF. The CDR3 region has the DNA TGTGCCAGCAGCCCGGGTCGGGGTACGCAGTATTTT. The variable domain in full, completed from reference TRBV5-6 and TRBJ2-3, reads DAGVTQSPTHLIKTRGQQVTLRCSPKSGHDTVSWYQQALGQGPQFIFQYYEEEERQRGNFPDRFSGHQFPNYSSELNVNALLLGDSALYLCASSPGRGTQYFGPGTRLTVL.

J is TRBJ1-2 and V is TRBV27; TRBD1 agrees at 8 bases. J was trimmed by 8 bases and V by 2 bases; bases with no gene match: 4. Germline CDR1 and CDR2: MNHEY and SMNVEV (reference sequence). The CDR3 contains 13 residues. CDR3 nucleotides: TGTGCCAGCAGTTTACAGGGGGCTTCGGGCTACACCTTC. Protein: CASSLQGASGYTF.

The CDR3 DNA reads as TGTGCCAGCTCACCATTGGCGGGGGGCTCAGATACGCAGTATTTT. Protein: CASSPLAGGSDTQYF. The rearrangement links TRBV18 to TRBJ2-3; 8 bases map to TRBD2. The CDR3 spans 15 residues. Germline-derived CDR1 and CDR2 are KGHSH and LQKENI. J lost 4 bases, V lost 2 bases, and 5 bases had no gene match.

The chain recombines TRBV28 with TRBJ1-1; D may be TRBD1 (5 bases). The germline gives CDR1 MDHEN, CDR2 SYDVKM. CDR3 length: 15 amino acids. V lost 2 bases and J lost 1, with 11 bases in between. The CDR3 reads CASSLRTGQNTEAFF. The CDR3 bases are TGTGCCAGCAGTTTACGCACAGGCCAGAACACTGAAGCTTTCTTT. Full variable domain (missing parts from reference TRBV28 and TRBJ1-1): DVKVTQSSRYLVKRTGEKVFLECVQDMDHENMFWYRQDPGLGLRLIYFSYDVKMKEKGDIPEGYSVSREKKERFSLILESASTNQTSMYLCASSLRTGQNTEAFFGQGTRLTVV.

The J gene is TRBJ1-4, the V gene TRBV9, with D unclear. The CDR3 totals 15 residues. The germline CDR1 and CDR2 sequences are SGDLS and YYNGEE. The V gene lost 3 bases and the J gene lost 2 bases, with 11 bases spanning the gap. CDR3 amino acids: CASSGPSATNEKLFF. DNA for the CDR3: TGTGCCAGCAGCGGTCCAAGTGCGACTAATGAAAAACTGTTTTTT.

The V gene is TRBV2, the J gene TRBJ1-1; 11 bases match TRBD1. This CDR3 is built from 18 residues. With V trimmed by 2 bases and J by 1 base, 9 bases remained unmatched. Germline CDR1 is SNHLY and CDR2 is FYNNEI. CDR3 sequence: CASSEPRDRGWGNTEAFF. The CDR3 bases are TGTGCCAGCAGTGAACCACGGGACAGGGGGTGGGGGAACACTGAAGCTTTCTTT.

The V and J genes are TRBV7-9 and TRBJ2-7; D remains unclear. Trimming took off 4 bases at V and 4 bases at J, with 2 bases between the two ends. CDR1 SEHNR and CDR2 FQNEAQ come from the germline V gene (reference sequence). The length of the CDR3 is 10 residues. CDR3 amino acids: CASSSYEQYF. The CDR3 bases are TGTGCCAGCAGCTCTTACGAGCAGTACTTC.

The sample holds one count of this clone. The rearrangement uses TRBV5-8 and TRBJ2-1; the D is unclear. Germline CDR1 reads SGHTS; CDR2 reads YDEGEE. The ends were cut back, 2 bases at V and 2 bases at J, with 11 bases in the middle. This CDR3 has 15 amino acids. CDR3 DNA: TGTGCCAGCAGCTTCGGTCCCGAGACCTACAATGAGCAGTTCTTC. Translating it yields CASSFGPETYNEQFF. Supplemented by reference TRBV5-8 and TRBJ2-1, the full variable domain reads EAGVTQSPTHLIKTRGQQATLRCSPISGHTSVYWYQQALGLGLQFLLWYDEGEERNRGNFPPRFSGRQFPNYSSELNVNALELEDSALYLCASSFGPETYNEQFFGPGTRLTVL.

The gene calls are TRBV9 and TRBJ2-7, with a tentative D call TRBD2 (5 bases). Deletions cut 4 bases from V and 4 bases from J, with 9 bases between. CDR1 and CDR2 from the germline V gene are SGDLS and YYNGEE. CDR3 length: 12 residues. CDR3 amino acids: CASSPEGYEQYF. Here the CDR3 DNA reads TGTGCCAGCAGCCCCGAGGGTTACGAGCAGTACTTC. The whole variable domain, remainder taken from reference TRBV9 and TRBJ2-7, is DSGVTQTPKHLITATGQRVTLRCSPRSGDLSVYWYQQSLDQGLQFLIQYYNGEERAKGNILERFSAQQFPDLHSELNLSSLELGDSALYFCASSPEGYEQYFGPGTRLTVT.

J is TRBJ2-2 and V is TRBV19, with 8 positions matching TRBD1. There are 15 residues in the CDR3. Looked up from germline, CDR1 is LNHDA and CDR2 is SQIVND (reference sequence). Trimming removed 4 bases from V and 6 bases from J; junction bases left unmatched: 7. The CDR3, as DNA: TGTGCCAGTAGTAGGGAACAGGGGGTCGCCGGGGAGCTGTTTTTT. Translated, it gives CASSREQGVAGELFF.

This clone was observed a few times. The chain combines TRBV15 with TRBJ2-7; D is undetermined. CDR3 size: 14 residues. CDR1 is LNHNV and CDR2 is YYDKDF in the germline V gene (reference sequence). V shed 0 bases and J shed 6 bases, with 12 bases lying between them. CDR3 sequence (DNA): TGTGCCACCAGCAGAGATAAATCGCTGCGCGAGCAGTACTTC. Amino acids: CATSRDKSLREQYF.

This chain uses TRBV6-6 with TRBJ1-1; 7 bases agree with TRBD1. This CDR3 spans 14 amino acids. CDR1 is MNHNY and CDR2 is SVGAGI in the germline V gene (reference sequence). J was trimmed by 2 bases and V by 5 bases; bases with no gene match: 5. This CDR3 is CASSQDRSNTEAFF. CDR3 nucleotides: TGTGCCAGCAGTCAGGACAGGAGCAACACTGAAGCTTTCTTT.

J is TRBJ1-6 and V is TRBV5-4; TRBD1 agrees at 7 bases. Germline CDR1 reads SGHNT; CDR2 reads YYREEE (reference sequence). The CDR3 totals 15 residues. V lost 5 bases, J lost 9 bases, and 11 bases stayed unmatched. The CDR3 coding sequence is TGTGCCAGCAGGACAGGGCCTGGAGGTGGTTCACCCCTCCACTTT. Protein: CASRTGPGGGSPLHF.

V usage is TRBV19 and J usage is TRBJ1-1, with D uncertain. Germline-derived CDR1 and CDR2 are LNHDA and SQIVND (reference sequence). The CDR3 covers 13 residues. V was pared by 3 bases and J by 5 bases, with 10 bases between. Here the CDR3 reads CASSIVARTEAFF. In DNA form, the CDR3 reads TGTGCCAGTAGTATTGTGGCGAGGACTGAAGCTTTCTTT.

The genes are TRBV10-3 and TRBJ1-1; D might be TRBD1 (5 bases). There are 13 residues in the CDR3. CDR1 is ENHRY, CDR2 SYGVKD, per germline. The V end was cut by 7 bases, the J end by 1 base, with 10 bases between. The CDR3 region has the DNA TGTGCCATCATCGACCAGGGGAACACTGAAGCTTTCTTT. Translation: CAIIDQGNTEAFF.

This clone was recorded a few times. V and J are TRBV3-1 (or the pseudogene TRBV3-2) and TRBJ2-3; 9 nucleotides match TRBD2. Germline loops: CDR1 LGHDT, CDR2 YNNKEL (reference sequence). The CDR3 totals 16 residues. J was trimmed by 5 bases and V by 4 bases; bases with no gene match: 10. The CDR3 sequence is CASSLWRGGREDTQYF. DNA for the CDR3: TGTGCCAGCAGCCTATGGCGGGGGGGCAGGGAAGATACGCAGTATTTT.

The chain uses TRBV10-3 and TRBJ2-5; 11 bases agree with TRBD2. CDR3 length: 18 amino acids. J gave up 5 bases and V 10 bases, and 21 bases lay outside the gene matches. Germline CDR1 reads ENHRY; CDR2 reads SYGVKD. CDR3 residues: CATTLGSASGGNRETQYF. The CDR3 bases are TGTGCCACCACACTGGGTTCGGCTAGCGGGGGGAATCGGGAGACCCAGTACTTC.

The chain joins TRBV19 to TRBJ2-3, with D tentatively TRBD1 (6 bases). V was cut by 10 bases and J by 8 bases, with 19 bases left in between. There are 13 residues in the CDR3. Germline V CDR1 and CDR2: LNHDA, SQIVND (reference sequence). CDR3 residues: CATALQGPGTQYF. CDR3 sequence (DNA): TGTGCCACCGCCCTACAGGGCCCAGGTACGCAGTATTTT.

V gene TRBV19 combines with J gene TRBJ1-2; 7 nucleotides agree with TRBD1. V lost 4 bases and J lost 4; bases outside the gene matches: 9. The CDR3 runs 15 residues. The germline CDR1 and CDR2 sequences are LNHDA and SQIVND (reference sequence). The CDR3 region has the DNA TGTGCCAGTAGTAACAGGGGCACTTCGGGCTATGGCTACACCTTC. Residues: CASSNRGTSGYGYTF.

This chain connects TRBV5-1 to TRBJ1-2; D might be TRBD1 (6 bases). The V and J ends lost 0 bases and 6 bases respectively, with 12 bases between them. The CDR3 is 14 amino acids. Germline V lookup: CDR1 SGHRS, CDR2 YFSETQ. The CDR3 nucleotides read TGCGCCAGCAGCTTGGCCCAGGGGCGCGATGGCTACACCTTC. Residues: CASSLAQGRDGYTF.